A single sample gave rise to the 22 T cell receptor beta chains below, sequenced in a study of spatial heterogeneity in lung cancer. Via MiXCR, TCRdb re-called the 5' RACE reads, giving one row per CDR3 protein. Among about 9,700 distinct CDR3 sequences listed, under 4% were seen once. Noted time point: blood taken at disease recurrence. Without sorting, whole RNA was sequenced from tumor, nontumor lung or frozen PBMC. Sequencing used PBMCs, obtained at recurrence. The receptor source for this set is a female donor with early-stage non-small cell lung cancer.

This clonotype has at least ten counts. This beta chain came through as a stray read in a library set up for alpha chains, and its size says little. The rearrangement links TRBV7-3 to TRBJ2-7; a weak D match, TRBD2 (6 bases). V lost 5 bases and J 5 bases, leaving 13 bases between the germline ends. Germline lookup yields CDR1 SGHTA and CDR2 FQGTGA. The length of the CDR3 is 13 residues. The CDR3 DNA follows: TGTGCCAGCAGCCCTATGCGGGAAGACGAGCAGTACTTC. It yields the protein CASSPMREDEQYF.

This clonotype was seen many times. Because the library targeted alpha chains, this beta chain is an off-target read whose size means little. This chain uses TRBV18 with TRBJ2-7; 11 nucleotides match TRBD1. CDR1 and CDR2 from the germline V gene are KGHSH and LQKENI. This CDR3 has 16 residues. The V segment lost 3 bases and the J segment 7 bases; nucleotides outside the gene matches: 11. CDR3 sequence reads: CASSPTRLDRGLEQYF. The CDR3 DNA is TGTGCCAGCTCACCTACTAGATTGGACAGGGGGCTAGAGCAGTACTTC.

This clonotype was counted at least ten times. A junction boundary mismatches the germline segment, possibly from a read error. Because the library targeted alpha chains, this beta chain is an off-target read whose size means little. This chain connects TRBV5-1 to TRBJ2-3; tentatively, D is TRBD2 (5 bases). Per the germline V gene, CDR1 is SGHRS and CDR2 is YFSETQ. This CDR3 has 16 amino acids. The CDR3 sequence is CASSLARTSRTDTQYF. CDR3 sequence (DNA): TGCGCCAGCAGTTTGGCCAGGACTTCCCGCACAGATACGCAGTATTTT.

This clonotype has ten or more counts. The library was prepared for alpha chains; this beta chain is a stray read, so its frequency means little. V and J are TRBV6-5 and TRBJ1-1, with D possibly matching TRBD1 (5 bases). Germline CDR1 MNHEY, CDR2 SVGAGI. The V end was cut by 7 bases, the J end by 8 bases, with 14 bases between. The CDR3 runs to 12 residues. The CDR3 bases are TGTGCCAGCACCCCCACGGGGGGAGAAGCTTTCTTT. It codes for CASTPTGGEAFF.

This clonotype was seen at least ten times. Within a library made for alpha chains, this beta chain is off target, and its count is uninformative. The chain uses TRBV14 and TRBJ2-1; TRBD2 matches 7 bases. The V gene's germline CDR1 is SGHDN and CDR2 FVKESK. The trim removed 4 bases at V and 8 bases at J, leaving 11 bases unmatched. CDR3 size: 15 residues. The CDR3 spells CASSPWGGNSDEQFF. The CDR3 nucleotides are TGTGCCAGCAGCCCATGGGGGGGGAACAGTGATGAGCAGTTCTTC.

This clonotype has a handful of counts. This beta chain came through as a stray read in a library set up for alpha chains, and its size says little. This chain uses TRBV11-2 with TRBJ1-1, with 7 positions matching TRBD1. The V segment lost 4 bases and the J segment 11 bases; nucleotides outside the gene matches: 7. CDR1 and CDR2 from the germline V gene are SGHAT and FQNNGV. The CDR3 runs to 12 residues. The CDR3 nucleotides read TGTGCCAGCAGCTCCCGGGACAGCCGGGCTTTCTTT. This encodes CASSSRDSRAFF.

This clonotype was counted at least ten times. This beta chain slipped into a library made for alpha chains as a stray read, so its size is not meaningful. The chain is built from TRBV3-1 and TRBJ2-7; tentative D call: TRBD1 (5 bases). V was clipped by 1 base and J by 2 bases, with 12 bases between them. Germline V gene data show CDR1 as LGHDT and CDR2 as YNNKEL (reference sequence). CDR3 length: 15 amino acids. The CDR3 bases are TGTGCCAGCAGCCAAGGCGCAGGGAAAACCTACGAGCAGTACTTC. This codes for CASSQGAGKTYEQYF.

Ten or more counts support this clonotype. Since it is a stray read in a library aimed at alpha chains, this beta chain has a size that is not meaningful. CDR3 sequence: CASSQETGLEQYF. For the CDR3, the DNA is TGTGCCAGCAGCCAAGAAACGGGGTTGGAGCAGTACTTC. The rearrangement joins TRBV14 to TRBJ2-7, with a weak D call TRBD2 (5 bases). The germline V gene encodes CDR1 SGHDN and CDR2 FVKESK. Deletions cut 0 bases from V and 7 bases from J, with 10 bases between. The CDR3 spans 13 residues.

About this clonotype itself: This beta chain is an unintended read in a library built for alpha chains; its size means little. V and J are TRBV4-1 and TRBJ2-7; possibly TRBD2 for D (6 bases). CDR3 length: 17 amino acids. From germline, CDR1 is MGHRA and CDR2 YSYEKL. Trimming left V 1 base short and J 2 bases short, with 18 bases between. The DNA of the CDR3 is TGCGCCAGCAGCCAAGTTGGGGGGAGCAGGGCACCCTACGAGCAGTACTTC. Translated, it gives CASSQVGGSRAPYEQYF.

This clonotype has only a few counts. Since the library was made to target alpha chains, this beta chain is a stray read and its abundance is not meaningful. The gene calls are TRBV20-1 and TRBJ2-1; 7 bases map to TRBD1. Germline CDR1 and CDR2: DFQATT and SNEGSKA (reference sequence). V dropped 5 bases and J dropped 4; count of bases not matched to a gene: 11. This CDR3 spans 15 amino acids. CDR3 protein: CSASTPGQTYNEQFF. The CDR3 bases are TGCAGTGCTTCCACTCCGGGACAGACTTACAATGAGCAGTTCTTC.

This clonotype is medium-sized. This beta chain is an unintended read in a library built for alpha chains; its size means little. The rearrangement uses TRBV29-1 and TRBJ2-3; 7 bases match TRBD1. This CDR3 region has 10 residues. V gave up 7 bases and J gave up 10 bases; unmatched junction bases: 5. Germline CDR1 reads SQVTM; CDR2 reads ANQGSEA. CDR3 protein: CSGYRGAQYF. In DNA form, the CDR3 reads TGCAGCGGCTACAGGGGTGCGCAGTATTTT.

This clonotype was found many times. The library was prepared for alpha chains; this beta chain is a stray read, so its frequency means little. The chain uses TRBV12-3 or TRBV12-4 and TRBJ1-1; TRBD1 is a possible D gene (5 bases). The germline V and J ends were trimmed by 6 bases and 11 bases, with 19 bases remaining between them. This CDR3 spans 13 amino acids. The CDR3 here is CASSQLEGMEAFF. CDR3 DNA: TGTGCCAGCAGCCAATTGGAGGGGATGGAGGCTTTCTTT.

This clonotype was seen ten or more times. This beta chain is a stray sequence in a library constructed for alpha chains; its clone size is not meaningful. The chain links TRBV7-2 to TRBJ2-7; TRBD2 matches 12 bases. Germline values: CDR1 SGHTA, CDR2 FQGNSA. The V segment lost 5 bases and the J segment 4 bases; nucleotides outside the gene matches: 15. The CDR3 loop spans 18 amino acids. The CDR3 here is CASSLRTSGVGGIYEQYF. CDR3 sequence (DNA): TGTGCCAGCAGCCTCAGGACTAGCGGGGTGGGCGGGATTTACGAGCAGTACTTC.

This clonotype was counted ten times or more. For a library built for alpha chains, this beta chain is a stray read; little rests on its size. The gene calls are TRBV7-8 and TRBJ2-7, with TRBD2 identical over 9 bases. Germline V gene lookup returns CDR1 SGHVS and CDR2 FQNEAQ. J lost 2 bases, V lost 7 bases, and 12 bases had no gene match. This CDR3 has 16 amino acids. CDR3 in DNA: TGTGCCAGCATCCCCACCGGGACTAGCCGAGCCTACGAGCAGTACTTC. Protein product: CASIPTGTSRAYEQYF.

This clonotype was counted at least ten times. The size of this beta chain means little, since it is a stray read in a library made for alpha chains. This chain connects TRBV10-3 to TRBJ2-2, with 8 nucleotides matching TRBD1. This CDR3 has 16 amino acids. Germline V gene lookup returns CDR1 ENHRY and CDR2 SYGVKD. V was clipped by 10 bases and J by 6 bases; unmatched bases: 16. The CDR3 DNA reads TGTGCCACGACTAAGGACAGGGTTCTTTCCGCCGGGGAGCTGTTTTTT. Translated, it gives CATTKDRVLSAGELFF.

By share of the sample, this clonotype is medium-sized. A library made for alpha chains picked up this beta chain off target, so its size means little. The chain combines TRBV28 with TRBJ1-2; D unresolved. V was trimmed by 3 bases and J by 4 bases, leaving 6 bases between them. Germline V CDR1 and CDR2: MDHEN, SYDVKM. This CDR3 contains 12 residues. CDR3 DNA sequence: TGTGCCAGCAGTTTGAACCTCTATGGCTACACCTTC. This codes for CASSLNLYGYTF.

This clonotype occurred many times. The size of this beta chain means little, since it is a stray read in a library made for alpha chains. V is TRBV6-2 or TRBV6-3 and J is TRBJ1-5; unclear D gene. The germline gives CDR1 MNHEY, CDR2 SVGEGT. Between the trimmed V and J ends, which lost 6 bases and 5 bases, there was a span of 8 bases. The CDR3 totals 12 residues. CDR3 residues: CASSSPDQPQHF. The DNA of the CDR3 is TGTGCCAGCAGCTCCCCTGATCAGCCCCAGCATTTT.

This clonotype was recorded at least ten times. This beta chain slipped into a library made for alpha chains as a stray read, so its size is not meaningful. This chain uses TRBV3-1 with TRBJ2-5; D is possibly TRBD1 or TRBD2 (6 bases each). The V gene's germline CDR1 is LGHDT and CDR2 YNNKEL (reference sequence). CDR3 length equals 15 residues. The V and J ends lost 6 bases and 4 bases respectively, with 18 bases between them. CDR3 amino acids: CASRYSGAQGETQYF. The CDR3 DNA sequence: TGTGCCAGCAGGTATTCGGGGGCGCAAGGAGAGACCCAGTACTTC.

This clonotype was detected many times. In a library made to pick up alpha chains, this beta chain is a stray read with a size that means little. The chain is built from TRBV19 and TRBJ1-5; 8 nucleotides agree with TRBD1. Germline loops: CDR1 LNHDA, CDR2 SQIVND (reference sequence). Unmatched junction bases numbered 6, after V lost 6 bases and J lost 2 bases. The CDR3 has 15 amino acids. CDR3 region: CASRDRAYRNQPQHF. Here the CDR3 DNA reads TGTGCCAGTAGGGACAGGGCTTATCGCAATCAGCCCCAGCATTTT.

For this clonotype: A library made for alpha chains picked up this beta chain off target, so its size means little. The chain couples TRBV24-1 to TRBJ2-1; TRBD2 matches 11 bases. Germline values: CDR1 KGHDR, CDR2 SFDVKD. CDR3 length equals 16 residues. V dropped 4 bases and J dropped 10; count of bases not matched to a gene: 11. The CDR3 protein is CATSDLIAGGPQEQFF. As DNA, the CDR3 is TGTGCCACCAGTGACTTAATAGCGGGGGGGCCACAGGAGCAGTTCTTC.

This clonotype showed up many times. The library was prepared for alpha chains; this beta chain is a stray read, so its frequency means little. The chain uses TRBV28 and TRBJ1-5; D possibly corresponds to TRBD1 (5 bases). Germline assignment: CDR1 MDHEN and CDR2 SYDVKM. CDR3 length: 16 amino acids. V was shortened by 6 bases and J by 0 bases, with 15 bases between the two germline ends. CDR3 residues: CASSPRRGNSNQPQHF. DNA of the CDR3: TGTGCCAGCAGCCCCCGACGGGGGAATAGCAATCAGCCCCAGCATTTT.

This clonotype has a count of ten or more. Since it is a stray read in a library aimed at alpha chains, this beta chain has a size that is not meaningful. The chain combines TRBV6-5 with TRBJ1-2; no definite D call. The V end lost 2 bases, the J end lost 0 bases, and 16 bases lay between the germline ends. The germline V gene has CDR1 MNHEY and CDR2 SVGAGI. This CDR3 comprises 17 residues. CDR3 sequence: CASSYGSARGSNYGYTF. Written as DNA, the CDR3 is TGTGCCAGCAGTTACGGGTCAGCCCGAGGGTCTAACTATGGCTACACCTTC.